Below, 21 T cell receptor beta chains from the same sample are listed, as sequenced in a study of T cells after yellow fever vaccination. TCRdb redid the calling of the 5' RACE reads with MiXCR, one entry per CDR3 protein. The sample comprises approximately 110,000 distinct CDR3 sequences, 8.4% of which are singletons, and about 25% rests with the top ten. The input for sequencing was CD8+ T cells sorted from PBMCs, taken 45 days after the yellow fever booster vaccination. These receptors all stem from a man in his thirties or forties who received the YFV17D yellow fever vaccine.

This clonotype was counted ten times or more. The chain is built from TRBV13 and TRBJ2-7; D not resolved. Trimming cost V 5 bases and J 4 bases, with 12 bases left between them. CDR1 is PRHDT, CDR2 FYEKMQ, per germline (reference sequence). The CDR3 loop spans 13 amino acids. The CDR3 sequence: CASSPSGFYEQYF. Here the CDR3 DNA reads TGTGCCAGCAGCCCCTCAGGCTTTTACGAGCAGTACTTC.

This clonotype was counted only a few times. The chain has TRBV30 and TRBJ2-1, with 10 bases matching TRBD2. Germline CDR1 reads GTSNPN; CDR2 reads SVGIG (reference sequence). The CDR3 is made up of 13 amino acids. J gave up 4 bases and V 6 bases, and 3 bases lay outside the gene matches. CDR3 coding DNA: TGTGCCTGTGGGGGACTAGCGTACAATGAGCAGTTCTTC. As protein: CACGGLAYNEQFF.

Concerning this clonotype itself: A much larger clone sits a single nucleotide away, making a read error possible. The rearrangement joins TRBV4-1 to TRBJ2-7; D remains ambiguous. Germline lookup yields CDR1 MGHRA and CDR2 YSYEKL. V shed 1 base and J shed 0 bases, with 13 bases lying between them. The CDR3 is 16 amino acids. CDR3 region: CASSQVEVTSSYEQYF. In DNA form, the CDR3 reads TGCGCCAGCAGCCAAGTTGAGGTGACGAGCTCCTACGAGCAGTACTTC.

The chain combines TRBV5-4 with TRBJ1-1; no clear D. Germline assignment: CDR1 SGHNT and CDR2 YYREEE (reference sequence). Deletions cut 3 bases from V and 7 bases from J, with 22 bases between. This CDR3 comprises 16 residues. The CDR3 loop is CASSSPGSYGRNEAFF. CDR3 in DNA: TGTGCCAGCAGCTCGCCGGGGTCCTATGGACGAAATGAAGCTTTCTTT. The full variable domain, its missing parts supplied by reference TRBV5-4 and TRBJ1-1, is ETGVTQSPTHLIKTRGQQVTLRCSSQSGHNTVSWYQQALGQGPQFIFQYYREEENGRGNFPPRFSGLQFPNYSSELNVNALELDDSALYLCASSSPGSYGRNEAFFGQGTRLTVV.

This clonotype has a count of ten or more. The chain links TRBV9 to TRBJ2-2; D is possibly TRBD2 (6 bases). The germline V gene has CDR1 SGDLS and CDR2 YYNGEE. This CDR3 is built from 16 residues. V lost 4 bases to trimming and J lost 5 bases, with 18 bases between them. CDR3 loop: CASSPRLGLRTGELFF. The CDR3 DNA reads TGTGCCAGCAGCCCGCGACTAGGTCTCCGAACCGGGGAGCTGTTTTTT.

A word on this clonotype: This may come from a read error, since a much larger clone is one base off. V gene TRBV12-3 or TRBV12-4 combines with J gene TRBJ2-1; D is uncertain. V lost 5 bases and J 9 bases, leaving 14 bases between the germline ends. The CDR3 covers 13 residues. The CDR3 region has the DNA TGTGCCAGCAGTCATCCCGTCTCTCTTGAGCAGTTCTTC. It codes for CASSHPVSLEQFF.

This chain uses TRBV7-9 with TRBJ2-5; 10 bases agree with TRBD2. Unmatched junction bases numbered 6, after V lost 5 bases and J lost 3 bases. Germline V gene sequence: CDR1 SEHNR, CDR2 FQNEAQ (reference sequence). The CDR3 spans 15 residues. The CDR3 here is CASSQGTSVEETQYF. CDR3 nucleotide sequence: TGTGCCAGCAGCCAAGGGACTAGCGTTGAAGAGACCCAGTACTTC.

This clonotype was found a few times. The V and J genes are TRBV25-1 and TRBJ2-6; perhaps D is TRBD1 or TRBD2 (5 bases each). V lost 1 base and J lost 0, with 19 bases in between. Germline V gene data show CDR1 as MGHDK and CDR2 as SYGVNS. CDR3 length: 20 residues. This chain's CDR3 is CASSEWVKGSGTSGANVLTF. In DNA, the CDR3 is TGTGCCAGCAGTGAATGGGTAAAGGGCTCCGGGACCTCTGGGGCCAACGTCCTGACTTTC.

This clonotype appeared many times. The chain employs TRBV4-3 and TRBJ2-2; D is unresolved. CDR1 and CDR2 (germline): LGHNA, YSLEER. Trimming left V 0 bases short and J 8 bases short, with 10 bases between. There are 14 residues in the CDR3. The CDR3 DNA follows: TGCGCCAGCAGCCAAGATCGAATACCGGGGGAGCTGTTTTTT. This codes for CASSQDRIPGELFF.

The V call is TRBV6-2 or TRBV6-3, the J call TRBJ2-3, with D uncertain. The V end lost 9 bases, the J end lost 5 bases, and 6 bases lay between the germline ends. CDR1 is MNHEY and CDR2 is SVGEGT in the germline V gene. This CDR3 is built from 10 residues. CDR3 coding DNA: TGTGCCAGGGTGAAAGATACGCAGTATTTT. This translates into CARVKDTQYF.

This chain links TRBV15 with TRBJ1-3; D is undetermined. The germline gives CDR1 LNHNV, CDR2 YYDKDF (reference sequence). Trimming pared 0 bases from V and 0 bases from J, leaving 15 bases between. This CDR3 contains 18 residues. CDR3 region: CATSRDPRLGSSGNTIYF. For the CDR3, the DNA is TGTGCCACCAGCAGAGACCCTCGTTTAGGTTCCTCTGGAAACACCATATATTTT.

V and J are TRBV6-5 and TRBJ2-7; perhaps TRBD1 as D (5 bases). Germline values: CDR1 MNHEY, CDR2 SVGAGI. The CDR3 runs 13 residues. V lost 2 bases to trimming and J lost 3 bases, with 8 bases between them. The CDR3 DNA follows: TGTGCCAGCAGTTACAGGGGATTCTACGAGCAGTACTTC. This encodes CASSYRGFYEQYF.

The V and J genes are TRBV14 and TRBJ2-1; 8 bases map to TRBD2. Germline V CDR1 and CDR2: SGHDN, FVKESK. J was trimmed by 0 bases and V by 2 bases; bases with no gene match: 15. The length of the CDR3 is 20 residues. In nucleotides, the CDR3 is TGTGCCAGCAGCCAATATCTGGTGGTAGCGGGATCCAGCTCCTACAATGAGCAGTTCTTC. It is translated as CASSQYLVVAGSSSYNEQFF. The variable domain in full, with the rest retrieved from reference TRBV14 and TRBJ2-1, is EAGVTQFPSHSVIEKGQTVTLRCDPISGHDNLYWYRRVMGKEIKFLLHFVKESKQDESGMPNNRFLAERTGGTYSTLKVQPAELEDSGVYFCASSQYLVVAGSSSYNEQFFGPGTRLTVL.

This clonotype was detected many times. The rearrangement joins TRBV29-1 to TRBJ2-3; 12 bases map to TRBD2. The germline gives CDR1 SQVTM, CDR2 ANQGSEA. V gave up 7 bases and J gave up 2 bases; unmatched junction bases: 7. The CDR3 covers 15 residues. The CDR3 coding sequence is TGCAGCGCAAACGGACTAGCGGGGAACACAGATACGCAGTATTTT. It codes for CSANGLAGNTDTQYF.

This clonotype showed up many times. As DNA, the CDR3 is TGTGCCAGCAGTTTCCCGAGTCTAGCGGCCGCGGGGAGCCACTCCTACAATGAGCAGTTCTTC. Its translation: CASSFPSLAAAGSHSYNEQFF. This chain links TRBV12-3 or TRBV12-4 with TRBJ2-1; 7 nucleotides agree with TRBD2. The V gene end was trimmed by 3 bases and the J gene end by 0 bases; junction bases not matched to a gene: 20. CDR3 length: 21 amino acids.

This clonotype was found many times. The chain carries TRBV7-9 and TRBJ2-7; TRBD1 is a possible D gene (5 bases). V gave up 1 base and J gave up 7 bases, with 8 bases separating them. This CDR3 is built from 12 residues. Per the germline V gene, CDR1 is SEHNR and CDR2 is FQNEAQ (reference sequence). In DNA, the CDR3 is TGTGCCAGCAGCTTAGAGGGGCGGGAGCAGTACTTC. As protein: CASSLEGREQYF. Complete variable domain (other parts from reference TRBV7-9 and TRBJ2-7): DTGVSQNPRHKITKRGQNVTFRCDPISEHNRLYWYRQTLGQGPEFLTYFQNEAQLEKSRLLSDRFSAERPKGSFSTLEIQRTEQGDSAMYLCASSLEGREQYFGPGTRLTVT.

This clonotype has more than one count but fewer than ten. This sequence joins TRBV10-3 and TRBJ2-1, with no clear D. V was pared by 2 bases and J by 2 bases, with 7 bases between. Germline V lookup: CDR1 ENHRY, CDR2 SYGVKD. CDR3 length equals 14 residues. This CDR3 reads CAISELGTYNEQFF. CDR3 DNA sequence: TGTGCCATCAGTGAGCTGGGGACCTACAATGAGCAGTTCTTC.

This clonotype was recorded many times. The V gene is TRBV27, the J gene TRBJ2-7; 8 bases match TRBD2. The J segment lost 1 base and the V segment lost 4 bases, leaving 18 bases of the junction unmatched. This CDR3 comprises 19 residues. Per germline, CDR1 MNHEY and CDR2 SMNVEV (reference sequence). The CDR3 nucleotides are TGTGCCAGCAGTTACACATCCGCCGCAGGCCGACTAGCGTCCTACGAGCAGTACTTC. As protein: CASSYTSAAGRLASYEQYF.

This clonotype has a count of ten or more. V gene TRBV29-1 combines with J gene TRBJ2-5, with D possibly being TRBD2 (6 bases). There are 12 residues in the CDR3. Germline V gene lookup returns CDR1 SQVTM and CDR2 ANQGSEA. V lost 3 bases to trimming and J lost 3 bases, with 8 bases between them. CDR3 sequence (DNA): TGCAGCGTTGAGGGGGGTGAAGAGACCCAGTACTTC. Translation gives CSVEGGEETQYF. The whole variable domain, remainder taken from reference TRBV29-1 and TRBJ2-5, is SAVISQKPSRDICQRGTSLTIQCQVDSQVTMMFWYRQQPGQSLTLIATANQGSEATYESGFVIDKFPISRPNLTFSTLTVSNMSPEDSSIYLCSVEGGEETQYFGPGTRLLVL.

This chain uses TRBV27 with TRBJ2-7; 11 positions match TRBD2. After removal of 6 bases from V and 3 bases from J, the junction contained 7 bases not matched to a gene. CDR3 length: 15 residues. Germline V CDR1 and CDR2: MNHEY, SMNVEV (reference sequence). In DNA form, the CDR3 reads TGTGCCAGCAGATCGCTAGCGGGAGGTATCTACGAGCAGTACTTC. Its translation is CASRSLAGGIYEQYF.

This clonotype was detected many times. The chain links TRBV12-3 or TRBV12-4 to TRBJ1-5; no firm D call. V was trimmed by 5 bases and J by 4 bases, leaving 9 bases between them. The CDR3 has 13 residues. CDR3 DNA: TGTGCCAGCAGTCGGACGGTGAATCAGCCCCAGCATTTT. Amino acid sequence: CASSRTVNQPQHF.